This TCR beta chain was retrieved from a study of blood T cell repertoires in COVID-19. Study context: Acute and convalescent COVID-19 specimens originated in the United States, Italy and Spain.

Per the original methods: Cell counts per sample came from amplifying reference gene primers. Repertoires were generated with immunoSEQ multiplex PCR, while TCRdb's copy carries only in-frame clones and drops some. V, J and clone size reflect that table, while D and trimming were determined from the DNA. The top ten hold roughly 9.1% of the sample, which has a few hundred thousand clones, nearly 90% seen once. The clonotype was recovered from a man between 18 and 29 years old with active or convalescent COVID-19. Sequencing was done on a sample of peripheral blood.

The CDR3 region is CASSQEKLAGYEQFF. The CDR3 nucleotides are TGTGCCAGCAGCCAAGAGAAACTAGCGGGGTATGAGCAGTTCTTC. J is TRBJ2-1 and V is TRBV4-2, with 10 bases matching TRBD2. V dropped 0 bases and J dropped 8; count of bases not matched to a gene: 4. This CDR3 comprises 15 residues. Germline CDR1 LGHNA, CDR2 YNFKEQ.